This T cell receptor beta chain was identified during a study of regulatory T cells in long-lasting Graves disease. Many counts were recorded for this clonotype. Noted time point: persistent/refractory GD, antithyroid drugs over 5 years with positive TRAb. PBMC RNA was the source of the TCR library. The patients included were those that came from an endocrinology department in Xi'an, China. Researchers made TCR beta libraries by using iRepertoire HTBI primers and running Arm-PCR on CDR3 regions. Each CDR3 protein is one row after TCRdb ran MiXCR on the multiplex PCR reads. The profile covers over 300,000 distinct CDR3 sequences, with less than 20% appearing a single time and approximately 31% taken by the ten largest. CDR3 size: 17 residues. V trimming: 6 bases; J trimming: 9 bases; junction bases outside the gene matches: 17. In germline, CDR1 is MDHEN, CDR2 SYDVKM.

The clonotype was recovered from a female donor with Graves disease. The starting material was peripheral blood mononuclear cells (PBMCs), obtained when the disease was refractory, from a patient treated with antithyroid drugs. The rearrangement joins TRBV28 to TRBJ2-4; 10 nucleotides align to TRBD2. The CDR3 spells CASSFLLAGASESIQYF. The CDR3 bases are TGTGCCAGCAGCTTCCTCCTAGCGGGAGCCTCCGAGTCCATTCAGTACTTC.